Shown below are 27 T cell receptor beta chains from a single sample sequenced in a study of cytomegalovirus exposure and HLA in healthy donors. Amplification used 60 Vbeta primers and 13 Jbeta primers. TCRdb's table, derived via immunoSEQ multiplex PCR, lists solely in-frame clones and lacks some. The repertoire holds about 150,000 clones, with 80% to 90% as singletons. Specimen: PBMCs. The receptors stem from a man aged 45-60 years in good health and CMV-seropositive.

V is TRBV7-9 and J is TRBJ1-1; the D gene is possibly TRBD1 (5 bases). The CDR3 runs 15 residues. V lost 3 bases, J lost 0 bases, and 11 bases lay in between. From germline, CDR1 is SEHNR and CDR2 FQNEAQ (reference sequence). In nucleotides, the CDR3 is TGTGCCAGCAGCTTTGGGAGGGGCATGAACACTGAAGCTTTCTTT. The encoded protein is CASSFGRGMNTEAFF.

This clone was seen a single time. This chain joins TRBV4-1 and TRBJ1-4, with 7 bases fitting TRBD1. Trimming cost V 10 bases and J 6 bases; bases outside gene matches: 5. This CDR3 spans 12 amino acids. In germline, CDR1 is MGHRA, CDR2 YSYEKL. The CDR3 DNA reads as TGCGCCACCGGGACAGATTATGAAAAACTGTTTTTT. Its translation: CATGTDYEKLFF.

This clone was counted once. The CDR3 protein is CASKAGQTNTEAFF. CDR3 DNA sequence: TGTGCCAGTAAGGCGGGACAGACGAACACTGAAGCTTTCTTT. This sequence joins TRBV19 and TRBJ1-1, with 7 positions matching TRBD1. After removal of 7 bases from V and 1 base from J, the junction contained 6 bases not matched to a gene. This CDR3 is 14 amino acids long. Germline V gives CDR1 LNHDA, CDR2 SQIVND (reference sequence).

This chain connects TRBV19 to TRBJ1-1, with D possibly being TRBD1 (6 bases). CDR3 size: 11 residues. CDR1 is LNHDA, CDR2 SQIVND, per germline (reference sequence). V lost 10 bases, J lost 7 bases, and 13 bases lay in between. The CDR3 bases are TGTGCCATACTCCAACAGGGTGAAGCTTTCTTT. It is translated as CAILQQGEAFF.

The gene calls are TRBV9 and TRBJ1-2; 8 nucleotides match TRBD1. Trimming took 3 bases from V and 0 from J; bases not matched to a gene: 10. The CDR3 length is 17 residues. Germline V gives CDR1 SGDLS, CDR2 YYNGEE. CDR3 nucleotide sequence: TGTGCCAGCAGCGGGGTAACCGGGACAGGAGCTAACTATGGCTACACCTTC. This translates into CASSGVTGTGANYGYTF.

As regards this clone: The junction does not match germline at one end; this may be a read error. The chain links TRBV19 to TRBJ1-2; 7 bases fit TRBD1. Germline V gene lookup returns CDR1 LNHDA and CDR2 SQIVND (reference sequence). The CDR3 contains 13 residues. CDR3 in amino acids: CASSIPRDRRSMF. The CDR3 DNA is TGTGCCAGTAGTATTCCCCGGGACAGAAGAAGCATGTTC.

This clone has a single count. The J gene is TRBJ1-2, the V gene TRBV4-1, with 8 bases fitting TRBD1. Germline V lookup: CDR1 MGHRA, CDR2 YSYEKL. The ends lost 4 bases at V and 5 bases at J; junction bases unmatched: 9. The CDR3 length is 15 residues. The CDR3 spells CASSPDRGGLYGYTF. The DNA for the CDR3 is TGCGCCAGCAGCCCTGACAGGGGAGGACTTTATGGCTACACCTTC.

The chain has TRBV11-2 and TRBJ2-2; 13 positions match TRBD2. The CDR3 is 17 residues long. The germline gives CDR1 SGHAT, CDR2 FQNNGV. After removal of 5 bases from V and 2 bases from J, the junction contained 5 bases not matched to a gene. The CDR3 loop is CASSVTSGGTNTGELFF. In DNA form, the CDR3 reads TGTGCCAGCAGCGTGACTAGCGGGGGGACTAACACCGGGGAGCTGTTTTTT.

The CDR3 reads CASSLVGPVPGLAGGPGELFF. The CDR3 DNA follows: TGCGCCAGCAGCTTGGTTGGACCTGTCCCGGGACTAGCGGGAGGGCCCGGGGAGCTGTTTTTT. The chain has TRBV5-1 and TRBJ2-2; 16 bases fit TRBD2. This CDR3 contains 21 residues. Germline assignment: CDR1 SGHRS and CDR2 YFSETQ. Losses at the gene ends were 0 bases for V and 6 bases for J; bases not matched to a gene: 14.

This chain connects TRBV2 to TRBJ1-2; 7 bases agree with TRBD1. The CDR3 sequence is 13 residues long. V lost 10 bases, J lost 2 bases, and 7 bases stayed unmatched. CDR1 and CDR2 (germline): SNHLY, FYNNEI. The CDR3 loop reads CATRQGTNYGYTF. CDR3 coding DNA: TGTGCCACACGACAGGGAACGAACTATGGCTACACCTTC.

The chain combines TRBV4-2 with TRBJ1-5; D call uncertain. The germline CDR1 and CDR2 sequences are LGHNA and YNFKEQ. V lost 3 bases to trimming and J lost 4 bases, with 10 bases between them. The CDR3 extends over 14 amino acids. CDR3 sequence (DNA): TGTGCCAGCAGCCAGAGGATTCTGAATCAGCCCCAGCATTTT. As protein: CASSQRILNQPQHF.

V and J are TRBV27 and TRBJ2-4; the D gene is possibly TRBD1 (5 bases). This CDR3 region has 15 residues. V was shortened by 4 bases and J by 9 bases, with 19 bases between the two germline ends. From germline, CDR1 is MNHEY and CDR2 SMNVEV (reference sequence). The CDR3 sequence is CASSSQSRPQVIQYF. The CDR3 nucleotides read TGTGCCAGCAGTTCGCAAAGCCGCCCACAGGTCATTCAGTACTTC.

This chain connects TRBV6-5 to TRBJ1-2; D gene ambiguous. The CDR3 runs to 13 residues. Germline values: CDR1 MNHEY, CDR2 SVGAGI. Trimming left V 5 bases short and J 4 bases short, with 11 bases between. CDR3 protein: CASSTGKAYGYTF. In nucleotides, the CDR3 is TGTGCCAGCAGTACCGGTAAAGCCTATGGCTACACCTTC.

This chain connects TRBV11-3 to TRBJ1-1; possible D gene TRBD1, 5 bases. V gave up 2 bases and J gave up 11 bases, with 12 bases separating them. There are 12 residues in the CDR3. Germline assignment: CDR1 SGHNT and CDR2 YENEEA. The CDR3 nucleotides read TGTGCCAGCAGCTTAAGGCAGGGTGGGGCTTTCTTT. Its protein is CASSLRQGGAFF.

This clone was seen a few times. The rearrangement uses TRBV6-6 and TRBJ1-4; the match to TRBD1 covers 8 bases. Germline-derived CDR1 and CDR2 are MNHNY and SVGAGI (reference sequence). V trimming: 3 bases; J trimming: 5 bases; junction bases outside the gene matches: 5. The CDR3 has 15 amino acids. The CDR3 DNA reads TGTGCCAGCAGTTATCAACCAGGGGGCAATGAAAAACTGTTTTTT. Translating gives CASSYQPGGNEKLFF.

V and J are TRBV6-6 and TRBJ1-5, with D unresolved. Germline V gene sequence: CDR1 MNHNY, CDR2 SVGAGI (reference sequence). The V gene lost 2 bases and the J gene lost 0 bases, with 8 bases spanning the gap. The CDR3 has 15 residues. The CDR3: CASSYGRNSNQPQHF. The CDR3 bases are TGTGCCAGCAGTTACGGTAGAAATAGCAATCAGCCCCAGCATTTT.

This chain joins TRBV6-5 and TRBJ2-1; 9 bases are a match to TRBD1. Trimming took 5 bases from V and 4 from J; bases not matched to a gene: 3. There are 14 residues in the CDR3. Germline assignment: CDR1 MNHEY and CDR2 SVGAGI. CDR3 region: CASSEGTGYNEQFF. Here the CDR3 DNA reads TGTGCCAGCAGTGAAGGGACAGGGTACAATGAGCAGTTCTTC.

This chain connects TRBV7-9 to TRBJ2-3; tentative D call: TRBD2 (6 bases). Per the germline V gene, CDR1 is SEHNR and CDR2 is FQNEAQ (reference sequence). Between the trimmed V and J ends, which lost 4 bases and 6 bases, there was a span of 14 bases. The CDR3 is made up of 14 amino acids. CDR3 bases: TGTGCCAGCAGCTCGAGCGGGTTAGCGGATACGCAGTATTTT. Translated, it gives CASSSSGLADTQYF.

CDR3 DNA: TGTGCCAGCAGCGCCGGGACAGTAATGAACACCGGGGAGCTGTTTTTT. Translated, it gives CASSAGTVMNTGELFF. This sequence joins TRBV9 and TRBJ2-2, with TRBD1 matching 7 bases. The CDR3 runs to 16 residues. Germline V gene lookup returns CDR1 SGDLS and CDR2 YYNGEE. V lost 3 bases and J lost 1; bases outside the gene matches: 6.

The CDR3 DNA sequence: TGTGCCAGCAGCTTAGAAGGGGGCTACGAGCAGTACTTC. This gives the protein CASSLEGGYEQYF. The chain has TRBV7-7 and TRBJ2-7, with D tentatively TRBD1 (6 bases). The CDR3 is made up of 13 amino acids. V was pared by 1 base and J by 3 bases, with 7 bases between. Germline loops: CDR1 SSHAT, CDR2 FNYEAQ (reference sequence).

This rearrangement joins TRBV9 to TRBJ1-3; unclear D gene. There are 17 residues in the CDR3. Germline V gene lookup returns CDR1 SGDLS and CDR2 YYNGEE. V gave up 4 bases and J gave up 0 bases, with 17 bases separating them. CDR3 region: CASSTEPGVHSGNTIYF. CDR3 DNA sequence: TGTGCCAGCAGCACCGAGCCAGGCGTCCACTCTGGAAACACCATATATTTT. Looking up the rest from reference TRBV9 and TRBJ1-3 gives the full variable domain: DSGVTQTPKHLITATGQRVTLRCSPRSGDLSVYWYQQSLDQGLQFLIQYYNGEERAKGNILERFSAQQFPDLHSELNLSSLELGDSALYFCASSTEPGVHSGNTIYFGEGSWLTVV.

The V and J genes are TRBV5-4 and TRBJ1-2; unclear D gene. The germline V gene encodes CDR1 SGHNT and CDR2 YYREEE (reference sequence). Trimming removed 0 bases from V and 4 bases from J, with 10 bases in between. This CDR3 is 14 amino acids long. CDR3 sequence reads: CASSLGAVSYGYTF. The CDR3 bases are TGTGCCAGCAGCTTGGGTGCAGTTTCCTATGGCTACACCTTC.

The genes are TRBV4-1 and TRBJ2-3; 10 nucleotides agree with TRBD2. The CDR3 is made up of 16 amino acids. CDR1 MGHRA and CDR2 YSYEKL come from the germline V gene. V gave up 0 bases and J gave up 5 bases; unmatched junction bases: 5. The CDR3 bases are TGCGCCAGCAGCCAAGAGAAACTAGCGGGACAAGATACGCAGTATTTT. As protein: CASSQEKLAGQDTQYF.

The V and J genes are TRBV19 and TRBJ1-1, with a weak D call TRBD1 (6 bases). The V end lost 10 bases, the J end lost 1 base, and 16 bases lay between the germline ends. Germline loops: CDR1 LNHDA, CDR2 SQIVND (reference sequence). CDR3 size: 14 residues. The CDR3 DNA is TGTGCCACCCAAGGGGGGGGGCGGAACACTGAAGCTTTCTTT. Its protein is CATQGGGRNTEAFF.

In DNA, the CDR3 is TGTGCCAGCAGCCTTACTAGCGGGGGGTCCACAGATACGCAGTATTTT. Translation: CASSLTSGGSTDTQYF. The chain combines TRBV14 with TRBJ2-3, with 12 bases aligning to TRBD2. Germline assignment: CDR1 SGHDN and CDR2 FVKESK. J was trimmed by 2 bases and V by 4 bases; bases with no gene match: 4. The CDR3 spans 16 residues.

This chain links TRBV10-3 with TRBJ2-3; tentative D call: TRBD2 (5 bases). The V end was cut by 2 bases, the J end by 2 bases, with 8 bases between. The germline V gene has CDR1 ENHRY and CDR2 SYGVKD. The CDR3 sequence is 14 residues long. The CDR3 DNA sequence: TGTGCCATCAGTGAGGGAGCGGACACAGATACGCAGTATTTT. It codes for CAISEGADTDTQYF.

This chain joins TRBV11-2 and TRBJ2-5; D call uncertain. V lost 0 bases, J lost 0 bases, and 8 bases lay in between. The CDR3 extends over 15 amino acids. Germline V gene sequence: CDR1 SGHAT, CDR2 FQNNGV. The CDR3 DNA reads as TGTGCCAGCAGCTTAGATCTCAGCGACCAAGAGACCCAGTACTTC. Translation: CASSLDLSDQETQYF. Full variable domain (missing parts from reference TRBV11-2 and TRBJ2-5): EAGVAQSPRYKIIEKRQSVAFWCNPISGHATLYWYQQILGQGPKLLIQFQNNGVVDDSQLPKDRFSAERLKGVDSTLKIQPAKLEDSAVYLCASSLDLSDQETQYFGPGTRLLVL.